Following are 9 T cell receptor beta chains from one sample sequenced in a study of cytomegalovirus exposure and HLA in healthy donors. The PCR had 60 Vbeta and 13 Jbeta primers. Using immunoSEQ multiplex PCR, the repertoire was profiled, and TCRdb retains in-frame clones only, with some absent. The table includes fewer than 250,000 clones, about 81% detected once. The material sequenced was PBMCs. The source is a man aged 25 to 40 in good health and CMV-seropositive.

The chain has TRBV7-9 and TRBJ2-7; D unresolved. Germline V gives CDR1 SEHNR, CDR2 FQNEAQ (reference sequence). Trimming removed 4 bases at V and 2 bases at J, with 12 bases between. This CDR3 has 14 residues. CDR3 nucleotides: TGTGCCAGCAGCTACGCGTCTGGAGCCTACGAGCAGTACTTC. It yields the protein CASSYASGAYEQYF. Full variable domain (remainder filled in from reference TRBV7-9 and TRBJ2-7): DTGVSQNPRHKITKRGQNVTFRCDPISEHNRLYWYRQTLGQGPEFLTYFQNEAQLEKSRLLSDRFSAERPKGSFSTLEIQRTEQGDSAMYLCASSYASGAYEQYFGPGTRLTVT.

This chain links TRBV30 with TRBJ1-1, with unresolved D. Trimming cost V 5 bases and J 2 bases, with 6 bases left between them. Germline values: CDR1 GTSNPN, CDR2 SVGIG (reference sequence). CDR3 length: 11 amino acids. The CDR3 loop is CAWSVNTEAFF. DNA of the CDR3: TGTGCCTGGTCGGTAAACACTGAAGCTTTCTTT.

The V gene is TRBV30, the J gene TRBJ2-1; 7 positions agree with TRBD1. This CDR3 has 16 amino acids. Losses at the gene ends were 3 bases for V and 0 bases for J; bases not matched to a gene: 8. CDR1 and CDR2 (germline): GTSNPN, SVGIG (reference sequence). The CDR3 nucleotides read TGTGCCTGGAGAATGGGACAGTCGAGCTCCTACAATGAGCAGTTCTTC. Translation: CAWRMGQSSSYNEQFF.

V and J are TRBV7-9 and TRBJ1-1; perhaps TRBD1 as D (5 bases). The CDR3 is 13 residues long. V was trimmed by 11 bases and J by 4 bases, leaving 17 bases between them. Germline values: CDR1 SEHNR, CDR2 FQNEAQ (reference sequence). The CDR3: CAFQGVTGTEAFF. The CDR3, as DNA: TGTGCCTTCCAAGGGGTTACGGGCACTGAAGCTTTCTTT.

Concerning this clone itself: The sample contains more than one DNA sequence encoding this CDR3. The V and J genes are TRBV30 and TRBJ2-6; possibly TRBD2 for D (6 bases). CDR3 size: 13 residues. CDR1 is GTSNPN, CDR2 SVGIG, per germline (reference sequence). V lost 2 bases and J 4 bases, leaving 6 bases between the germline ends. CDR3 loop: CAWSRGGANVLTF. The CDR3 DNA follows: TGTGCCTGGAGTCGGGGGGGGGCCAACGTCCTGACTTTC.

The genes are TRBV9 and TRBJ2-1, with 8 bases aligning to TRBD1. The CDR3 totals 15 residues. CDR1 is SGDLS and CDR2 is YYNGEE in the germline V gene. The V gene end was trimmed by 0 bases and the J gene end by 5 bases; junction bases not matched to a gene: 4. The chain's CDR3 is CASSVVGQGNNEQFF. As DNA, the CDR3 is TGTGCCAGCAGCGTAGTCGGACAGGGCAACAATGAGCAGTTCTTC.

The CDR3 region is CASRDLRGRDYGYTF. CDR3 DNA sequence: TGTGCCAGCAGAGACCTCAGGGGGCGCGACTATGGCTACACCTTC. This chain joins TRBV6-5 and TRBJ1-2; 8 bases fit TRBD1. Per the germline V gene, CDR1 is MNHEY and CDR2 is SVGAGI. Losses at the gene ends were 6 bases for V and 3 bases for J; bases not matched to a gene: 9. The length of the CDR3 is 15 residues.

This clone was recorded once. The rearrangement links TRBV6-1 to TRBJ1-2; TRBD1 is a possible D gene (6 bases). The CDR3 runs to 12 residues. CDR1 MNHNS and CDR2 SASEGT come from the germline V gene. Deletions cut 5 bases from V and 8 bases from J, with 12 bases between. This CDR3 reads CASSPRGGGYTF. The CDR3 DNA follows: TGTGCCAGCAGTCCCCGGGGGGGCGGCTACACCTTC.

The rearrangement links TRBV4-3 to TRBJ2-2, with 10 bases matching TRBD2. Unmatched junction bases numbered 2, after V lost 3 bases and J lost 1 base. The germline V gene has CDR1 LGHNA and CDR2 YSLEER. The CDR3 contains 16 residues. The CDR3 sequence is CASSQGLAMNTGELFF. In nucleotides, the CDR3 is TGCGCCAGCAGCCAGGGACTAGCGATGAACACCGGGGAGCTGTTTTTT.